The rows below give T cell receptor beta chains drawn from one sample of a study of blood T cell repertoires in COVID-19. Generated by immunoSEQ multiplex PCR, the TCRdb table keeps only in-frame clones and is missing some. This repertoire shows about 230,000 clones, over 80% found once; its top ten account for roughly 2.7%. Sequenced material: peripheral blood. Source of these receptors: a woman aged 70-85 years with active or convalescent COVID-19. The CDR3 runs from the conserved cysteine through the conserved F or W. D genes are given only for firm matches. Size is stated for part of the rows, as once, few or many counts, or as a class when the clone is expanded.

abundance,v_gene,d_gene,j_gene,CDR3nt,CDR3aa
NA,TRBV5-1,NA,TRBJ2-7,TGCGCCAGCAGCCCAGGGGAATTTCACCCCTACGAGCAGTACTTC,CASSPGEFHPYEQYF
few,TRBV7-2,NA,TRBJ2-3,TGTGCCAGCAGAGGTGGACTCCCCGGAGATACGCAGTATTTT,CASRGGLPGDTQYF
NA,TRBV6-5,NA,TRBJ1-1,TGTGCCAGCAGTTACGCCAGGGGCACTGAAGCTTTCTTT,CASSYARGTEAFF
NA,TRBV19,NA,TRBJ2-4,TGTGCCAGTAGTACGTCCAGCAAAAACATTCAGTACTTC,CASSTSSKNIQYF
NA,TRBV4-3,TRBD1,TRBJ1-1,TGCGCCAGCAGCCCCGGACAGGAGAACACTGAAGCTTTCTTT,CASSPGQENTEAFF
NA,TRBV5-1,NA,TRBJ2-1,TGCGCCAGCAGCCTCGGGACTGCCCTCAATGAGCAGTTCTTC,CASSLGTALNEQFF
NA,TRBV5-4,NA,TRBJ1-2,TGTGCCAGCAGCTTGTCGGGGGTCGACTATGGCTACACCTTC,CASSLSGVDYGYTF
NA,TRBV4-2,TRBD2,TRBJ2-3,TGTGCCAGCAGCCCAGCGGGGGGTGGGGCAGATACGCAGTATTTT,CASSPAGGGADTQYF
few,TRBV15,NA,TRBJ2-7,TGTGCCACCAGCAGAGATAAAGGACAAACCTACGAGCAGTACTTC,CATSRDKGQTYEQYF
NA,TRBV28,NA,TRBJ2-7,TGTGCCAGCAGTTCCCCTCCGAGCGGGTCCTACGAGCAGTACTTC,CASSSPPSGSYEQYF
NA,TRBV13,NA,TRBJ2-7,TGTGCCAGCGCATCTGGGGGCTCCCCGTCCTACGAGCAGTACTTC,CASASGGSPSYEQYF
NA,TRBV4-2,NA,TRBJ1-2,TGTGCCAGCAGCCAAGATCAGTATGGCTACACCTTC,CASSQDQYGYTF
NA,TRBV2,NA,TRBJ2-7,TGTGTCACGGGACTTTTCGCCTACGAGCAGTACTTC,CVTGLFAYEQYF
NA,TRBV5-4,NA,TRBJ2-2,TGTGCCAGCAGCTCAACCCAGGGTACCGGGGAGCTGTTTTTT,CASSSTQGTGELFF
NA,TRBV7-8,TRBD2,TRBJ2-3,TGTGCCAGCAGCCCTTTCGGGGGGAGCACAGATACGCAGTATTTT,CASSPFGGSTDTQYF
few,TRBV6-5,NA,TRBJ1-5,TGTGCCAGTGGAGGCCATAGCAATCAGCCCCAGCATTTT,CASGGHSNQPQHF
NA,TRBV3-1/TRBV3-2,NA,TRBJ1-4,TGTGCCAGCAGCCAAGCGACATCACCAGGGGAAAAACTGTTTTTT,CASSQATSPGEKLFF
NA,TRBV7-9,NA,TRBJ1-6,TGTGCCAGCAGCTTAATGCGGGCAGAACATTCACCCCTCCACTTT,CASSLMRAEHSPLHF
NA,TRBV2,TRBD1,TRBJ1-4,TGTGCCAGCAGGATGGGACAGAGTAATGAAAAACTGTTTTTT,CASRMGQSNEKLFF
few,TRBV12-2,NA,TRBJ2-7,TGTGCAAGTCGCTCGACAGGGGGGAGGACGACCTACGAGCAGTACTTC,CASRSTGGRTTYEQYF
NA,TRBV6-1,NA,TRBJ1-6,TGTGCCAGCAGTGAATATCAGGAATCACCCCTCCACTTT,CASSEYQESPLHF
NA,TRBV30,TRBD1,TRBJ1-4,TGTGCCTGGAGTGTCTTGACAGGGGGCTTTGAAAAACTGTTTTTT,CAWSVLTGGFEKLFF
NA,TRBV2,NA,TRBJ1-5,TGTGCCAGCAGTCTACAGGGTGGGGACAATCAGCCCCAGCATTTT,CASSLQGGDNQPQHF
few,TRBV7-8,NA,TRBJ1-3,TGTGCCAGCAGCCCTACAGAATCTGGAAACACCATATATTTT,CASSPTESGNTIYF
NA,TRBV15,NA,TRBJ2-7,TGTGCCACCAGCAGCCAGACAGGCTCCTACGAGCAGTACTTC,CATSSQTGSYEQYF
NA,TRBV6-6,TRBD1,TRBJ1-1,TGTGCCAGCAGTCGTCCGAGACAGGGCACAGGGGACACTGAAGCTTTCTTT,CASSRPRQGTGDTEAFF
NA,TRBV4-1,TRBD1,TRBJ2-7,TGCGCCAGCAGCCCCAGGGGGCAGCAGTTCTCCTACGAGCAGTACTTC,CASSPRGQQFSYEQYF
NA,TRBV6-6,TRBD1,TRBJ1-6,TGTGCCAGCAGACCAACAGGGGGCAGCTATAATTCACCCCTCCACTTT,CASRPTGGSYNSPLHF
once,TRBV27,TRBD2,TRBJ2-7,TGTGCCAGCAGTTTGGTCCTAGCGGGAGGCCACTACGAGCAGTACTTC,CASSLVLAGGHYEQYF
once,TRBV2,NA,TRBJ2-1,TGTGCCAGCACCGAACTAACTGCCTACAATGAGCAGTTCTTC,CASTELTAYNEQFF
few,TRBV5-1,TRBD2,TRBJ2-7,TGCGCCAGCAGCTTACTAGCGGGAGCCTACGAGCAGTACTTC,CASSLLAGAYEQYF
NA,TRBV5-5,TRBD2,TRBJ2-1,TGTGCCAGCAGCTTGTCTAGCGGGAGCAATGAGCAGTTCTTC,CASSLSSGSNEQFF